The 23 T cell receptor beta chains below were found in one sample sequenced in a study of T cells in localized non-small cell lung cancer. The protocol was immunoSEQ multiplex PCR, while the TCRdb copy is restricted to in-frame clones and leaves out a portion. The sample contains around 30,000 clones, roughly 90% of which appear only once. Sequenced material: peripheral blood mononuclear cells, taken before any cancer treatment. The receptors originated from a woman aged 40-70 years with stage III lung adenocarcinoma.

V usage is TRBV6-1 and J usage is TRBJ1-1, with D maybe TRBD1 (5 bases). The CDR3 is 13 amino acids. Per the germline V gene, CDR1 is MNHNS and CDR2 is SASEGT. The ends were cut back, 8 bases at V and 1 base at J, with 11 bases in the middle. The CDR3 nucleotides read TGTGCCAGCGCCGCAGGGCAGAACACTGAAGCTTTCTTT. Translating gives CASAAGQNTEAFF.

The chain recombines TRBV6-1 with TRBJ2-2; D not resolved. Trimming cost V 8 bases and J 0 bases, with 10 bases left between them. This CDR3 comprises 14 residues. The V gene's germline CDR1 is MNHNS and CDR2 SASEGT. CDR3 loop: CASCSISNTGELFF. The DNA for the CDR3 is TGTGCCAGCTGTAGTATCTCGAACACCGGGGAGCTGTTTTTT.

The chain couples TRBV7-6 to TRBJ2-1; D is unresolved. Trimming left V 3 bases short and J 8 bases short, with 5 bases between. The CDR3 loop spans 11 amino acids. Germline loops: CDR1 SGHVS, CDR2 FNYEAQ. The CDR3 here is CASSFADEQFF. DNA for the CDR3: TGTGCCAGCAGCTTTGCCGATGAGCAGTTCTTC. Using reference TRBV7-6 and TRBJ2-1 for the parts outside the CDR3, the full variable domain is GAGVSQSPRYKVTKRGQDVALRCDPISGHVSLYWYRQALGQGPEFLTYFNYEAQQDKSGLPNDRFSAERPEGSISTLTIQRTEQRDSAMYRCASSFADEQFFGPGTRLTVL.

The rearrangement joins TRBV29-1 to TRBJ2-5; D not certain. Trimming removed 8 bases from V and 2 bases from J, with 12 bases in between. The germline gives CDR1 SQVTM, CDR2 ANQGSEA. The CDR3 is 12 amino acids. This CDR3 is CSLIGLQETQYF. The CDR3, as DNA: TGCAGCCTCATAGGATTACAAGAGACCCAGTACTTC.

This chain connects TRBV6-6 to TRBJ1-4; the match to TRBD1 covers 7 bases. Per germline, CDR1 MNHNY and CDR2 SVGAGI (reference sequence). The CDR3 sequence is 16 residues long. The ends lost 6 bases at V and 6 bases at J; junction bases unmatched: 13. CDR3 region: CASSILPGQGDEKLFF. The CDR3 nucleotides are TGTGCCAGCAGCATACTCCCGGGGCAGGGGGATGAAAAACTGTTTTTT.

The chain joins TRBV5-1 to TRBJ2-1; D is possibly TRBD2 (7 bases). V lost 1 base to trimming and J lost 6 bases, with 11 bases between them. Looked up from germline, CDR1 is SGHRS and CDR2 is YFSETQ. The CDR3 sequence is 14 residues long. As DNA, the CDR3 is TGCGCCAGCAGCTTGAGGGGGGGCCGCAATGAGCAGTTCTTC. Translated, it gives CASSLRGGRNEQFF.

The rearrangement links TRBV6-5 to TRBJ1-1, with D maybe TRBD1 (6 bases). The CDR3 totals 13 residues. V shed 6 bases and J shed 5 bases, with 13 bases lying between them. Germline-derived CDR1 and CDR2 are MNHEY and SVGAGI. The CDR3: CASRPQGYTEAFF. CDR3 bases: TGTGCCAGCAGGCCACAGGGTTATACTGAAGCTTTCTTT.

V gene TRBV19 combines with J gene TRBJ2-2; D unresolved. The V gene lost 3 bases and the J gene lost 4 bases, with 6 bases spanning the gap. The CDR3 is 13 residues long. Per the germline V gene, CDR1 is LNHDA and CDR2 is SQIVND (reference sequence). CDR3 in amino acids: CASSMSATGELFF. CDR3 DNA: TGTGCCAGTAGTATGTCTGCCACCGGGGAGCTGTTTTTT. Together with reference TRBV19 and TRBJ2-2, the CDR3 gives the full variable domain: DGGITQSPKYLFRKEGQNVTLSCEQNLNHDAMYWYRQDPGQGLRLIYYSQIVNDFQKGDIAEGYSVSREKKESFPLTVTSAQKNPTAFYLCASSMSATGELFFGEGSRLTVL.

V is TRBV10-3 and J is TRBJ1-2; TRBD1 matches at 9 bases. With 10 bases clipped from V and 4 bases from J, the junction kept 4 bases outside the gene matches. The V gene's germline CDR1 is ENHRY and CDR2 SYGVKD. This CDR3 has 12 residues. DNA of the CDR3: TGTGCCACCCGGGACAGGGTCTATGGCTACACCTTC. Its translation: CATRDRVYGYTF.

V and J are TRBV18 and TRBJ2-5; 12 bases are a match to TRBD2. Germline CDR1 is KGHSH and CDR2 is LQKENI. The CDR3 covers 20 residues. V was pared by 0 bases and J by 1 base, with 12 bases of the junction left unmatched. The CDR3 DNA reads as TGTGCCAGCTCACCACCCTTACGGACTAGCGGGACGGAAGTCCAAGAGACCCAGTACTTC. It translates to CASSPPLRTSGTEVQETQYF. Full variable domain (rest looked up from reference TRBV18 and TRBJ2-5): NAGVMQNPRHLVRRRGQEARLRCSPMKGHSHVYWYRQLPEEGLKFMVYLQKENIIDESGMPKERFSAEFPKEGPSILRIQQVVRGDSAAYFCASSPPLRTSGTEVQETQYFGPGTRLLVL.

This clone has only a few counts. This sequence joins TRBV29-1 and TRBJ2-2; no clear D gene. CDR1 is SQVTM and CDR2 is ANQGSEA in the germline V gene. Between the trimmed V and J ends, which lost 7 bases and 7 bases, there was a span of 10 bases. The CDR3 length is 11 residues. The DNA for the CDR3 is TGCAGCGGTGTGGTTCGCGGGGAGCTGTTTTTT. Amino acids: CSGVVRGELFF.

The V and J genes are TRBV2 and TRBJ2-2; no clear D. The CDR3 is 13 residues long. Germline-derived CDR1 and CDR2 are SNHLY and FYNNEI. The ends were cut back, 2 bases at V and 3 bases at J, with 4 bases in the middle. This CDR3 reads CASSETHTGELFF. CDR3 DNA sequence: TGTGCCAGCAGTGAAACCCACACCGGGGAGCTGTTTTTT.

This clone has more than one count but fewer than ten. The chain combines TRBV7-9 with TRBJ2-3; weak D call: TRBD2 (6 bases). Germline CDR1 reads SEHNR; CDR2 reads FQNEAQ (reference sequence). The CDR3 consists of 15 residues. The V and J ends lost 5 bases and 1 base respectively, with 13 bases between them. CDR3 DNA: TGTGCCAGCAGCCGACGGGAGTCGGGCACAGATACGCAGTATTTT. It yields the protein CASSRRESGTDTQYF.

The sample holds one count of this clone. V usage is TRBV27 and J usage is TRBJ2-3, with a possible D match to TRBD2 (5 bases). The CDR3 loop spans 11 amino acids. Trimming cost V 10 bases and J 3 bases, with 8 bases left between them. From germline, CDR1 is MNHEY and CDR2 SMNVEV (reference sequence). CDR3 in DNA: TGTGCCACCTCGGGGACAGATACGCAGTATTTT. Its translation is CATSGTDTQYF.

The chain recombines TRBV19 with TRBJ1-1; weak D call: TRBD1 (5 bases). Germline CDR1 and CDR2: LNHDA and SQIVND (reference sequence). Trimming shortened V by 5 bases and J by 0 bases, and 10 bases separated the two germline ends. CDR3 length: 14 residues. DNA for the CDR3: TGTGCCAGTAGTCCCGCAGGGTTGAACACTGAAGCTTTCTTT. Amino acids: CASSPAGLNTEAFF.

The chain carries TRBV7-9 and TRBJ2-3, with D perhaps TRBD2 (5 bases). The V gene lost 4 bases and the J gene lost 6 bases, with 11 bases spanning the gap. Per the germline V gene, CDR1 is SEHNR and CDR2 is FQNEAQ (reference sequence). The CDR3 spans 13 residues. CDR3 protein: CASSSDGGDTQYF. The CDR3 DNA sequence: TGTGCCAGCAGCTCGGACGGCGGGGATACGCAGTATTTT. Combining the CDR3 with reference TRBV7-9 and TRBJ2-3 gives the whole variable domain DTGVSQNPRHKITKRGQNVTFRCDPISEHNRLYWYRQTLGQGPEFLTYFQNEAQLEKSRLLSDRFSAERPKGSFSTLEIQRTEQGDSAMYLCASSSDGGDTQYFGPGTRLTVL.

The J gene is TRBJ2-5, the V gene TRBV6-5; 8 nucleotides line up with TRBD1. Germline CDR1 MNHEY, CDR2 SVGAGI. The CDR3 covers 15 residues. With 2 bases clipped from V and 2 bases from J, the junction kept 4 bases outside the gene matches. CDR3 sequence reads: CASSYLGQGQETQYF. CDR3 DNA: TGTGCCAGCAGTTACCTCGGACAGGGTCAAGAGACCCAGTACTTC.

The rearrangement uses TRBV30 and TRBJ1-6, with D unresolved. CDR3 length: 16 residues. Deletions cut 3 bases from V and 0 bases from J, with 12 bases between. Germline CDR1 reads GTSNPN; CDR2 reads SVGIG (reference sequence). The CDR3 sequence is CAWSPETSSYNSPLHF. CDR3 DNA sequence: TGTGCCTGGAGCCCTGAGACCAGCTCCTATAATTCACCCCTCCACTTT. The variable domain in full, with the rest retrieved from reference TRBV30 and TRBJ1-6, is SQTIHQWPATLVQPVGSPLSLECTVEGTSNPNLYWYRQAAGRGLQLLFYSVGIGQISSEVPQNLSASRPQDRQFILSSKKLLLSDSGFYLCAWSPETSSYNSPLHFGNGTRLTVT.

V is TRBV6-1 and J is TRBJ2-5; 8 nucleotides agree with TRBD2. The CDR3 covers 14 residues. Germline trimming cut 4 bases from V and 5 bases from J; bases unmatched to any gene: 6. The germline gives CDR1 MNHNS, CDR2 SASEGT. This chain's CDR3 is CASSAGTRGETQYF. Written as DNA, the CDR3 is TGTGCCAGCAGTGCGGGGACTAGGGGGGAGACCCAGTACTTC.

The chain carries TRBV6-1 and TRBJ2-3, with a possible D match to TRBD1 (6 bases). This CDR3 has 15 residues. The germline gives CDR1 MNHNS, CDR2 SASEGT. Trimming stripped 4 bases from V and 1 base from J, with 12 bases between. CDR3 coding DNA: TGTGCCAGCAGTGGACGAAGACAGGGCACAGATACGCAGTATTTT. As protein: CASSGRRQGTDTQYF.

CDR3 bases: TGTGCCAGCTCTCAATACGGGACAGGGGGCGCCTACGAGCAGTACTTC. The encoded protein is CASSQYGTGGAYEQYF. This sequence joins TRBV18 and TRBJ2-5, with 12 nucleotides matching TRBD1. The DNA matches TRBJ2-7 better at its end, which makes the J call doubtful. CDR3 length equals 16 residues. Germline CDR1 is KGHSH and CDR2 is LQKENI.

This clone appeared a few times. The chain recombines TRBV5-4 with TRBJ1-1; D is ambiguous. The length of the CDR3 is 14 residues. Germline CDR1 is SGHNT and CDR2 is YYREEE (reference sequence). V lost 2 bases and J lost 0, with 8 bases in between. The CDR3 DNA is TGTGCCAGCAGCTTCGGGTTCATGAACACTGAAGCTTTCTTT. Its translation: CASSFGFMNTEAFF.

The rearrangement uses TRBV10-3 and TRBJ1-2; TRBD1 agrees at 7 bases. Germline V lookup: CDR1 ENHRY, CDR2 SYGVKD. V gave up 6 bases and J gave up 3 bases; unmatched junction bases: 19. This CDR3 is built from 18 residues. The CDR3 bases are TGTGCCATCAGCATTCTACCCGGACAGGACGTAGGGCACTATGGCTACACCTTC. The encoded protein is CAISILPGQDVGHYGYTF.